These T cell receptor beta chains were read from a single sample in a study of blood T cell repertoires in COVID-19. The assay was immunoSEQ multiplex PCR, and TCRdb's table has in-frame clones only and misses some. The table has over 100,000 clones, 75% to 85% seen once. The sample was peripheral blood. The origin of the receptors is a woman of 80 years or more with acute or convalescent COVID-19. The CDR3 runs from the conserved cysteine through the conserved F or W. A D gene is named only where the DNA matches it firmly. Clone sizes are given selectively: once, few, many, or a class where the clone is expanded.

TRBV6-1	.	TRBJ1-5	.	CASSEFRDQPQHF	TGTGCCAGCAGTGAATTCCGGGATCAGCCCCAGCATTTT
TRBV30	few	TRBJ1-2	.	CAAQGTRDYGYTF	TGTGCCGCCCAGGGGACCAGGGACTATGGCTACACCTTC
TRBV7-3	.	TRBJ1-1	.	CASSSDMNTEAFF	TGTGCCAGCAGCTCAGACATGAACACTGAAGCTTTCTTT
TRBV19	.	TRBJ1-6	.	CASSVTQGSSSSPLHF	TGTGCCAGTAGTGTGACACAGGGTTCCTCCAGTTCACCCCTCCACTTT
TRBV9	.	TRBJ1-2	TRBD1	CASSEARTGGAGGYTF	TGTGCCAGCAGCGAAGCCCGGACAGGGGGCGCAGGTGGCTACACCTTC
TRBV7-3	.	TRBJ2-3	.	CASSLKGGGYSPDTQYF	TGTGCCAGCAGCTTAAAGGGAGGGGGGTACTCCCCAGATACGCAGTATTTT
TRBV19	.	TRBJ1-2	TRBD1	CASSHPGTANYGYTF	TGTGCCAGTAGTCACCCAGGGACAGCCAACTATGGCTACACCTTC
TRBV11-1	.	TRBJ2-5	TRBD2	CASMSQRESKGETQYF	TGTGCCAGCATGTCACAGCGGGAGTCAAAAGGGGAGACCCAGTACTTC
TRBV10-3	.	TRBJ1-2	.	CAISESQYGYTF	TGTGCCATCAGTGAGTCACAGTACGGCTACACCTTC
TRBV2	.	TRBJ1-4	TRBD1	CASSVQGADEKLFF	TGTGCCAGCAGTGTACAGGGGGCGGATGAAAAACTGTTTTTT
TRBV12-3/TRBV12-4	.	TRBJ1-1	.	CASSLRRTEAFF	TGTGCCAGCAGTTTAAGGAGGACTGAAGCTTTCTTT
TRBV28	.	TRBJ1-5	TRBD1	CASTVTGQPQHF	TGTGCCAGCACCGTGACAGGGCAGCCCCAGCATTTT
TRBV6-2/TRBV6-3	.	TRBJ2-7	.	CASSYSTYEQYF	TGTGCCAGCAGTTACTCTACCTACGAGCAGTACTTC
TRBV14	.	TRBJ2-5	.	CASRIPGGGRETQYF	TGTGCCAGCAGAATCCCTGGCGGAGGTAGAGAGACCCAGTACTTC
TRBV7-2	.	TRBJ2-7	.	CASSLGHSSYEQYF	TGTGCCAGCAGCTTAGGCCATAGCTCCTACGAGCAGTACTTC
TRBV3-1/TRBV3-2	.	TRBJ1-2	.	CASSRGQGSAYGYTF	TGTGCCAGCAGCCGGGGGCAGGGGTCGGCCTATGGCTACACCTTC
TRBV29-1	once	TRBJ1-1	TRBD1	CSVETGANTEAFF	TGCAGCGTTGAAACAGGGGCCAACACTGAAGCTTTCTTT
TRBV9	.	TRBJ1-6	.	CASSVGPRSESPLHF	TGTGCCAGCAGCGTAGGACCGAGGTCGGAGTCACCCCTCCACTTT
TRBV29-1	.	TRBJ1-2	TRBD1	CSVGTGGNYGYTF	TGCAGCGTTGGGACAGGGGGTAACTATGGCTACACCTTC
TRBV18	few	TRBJ1-2	TRBD1	CASSQDRDHYGYTF	TGTGCCAGCTCACAGGACAGGGATCACTATGGCTACACCTTC
TRBV18	.	TRBJ2-3	TRBD2	CASSPRERGGRWSDTQYF	TGTGCCAGCTCACCAAGGGAACGGGGGGGCCGGTGGTCGGATACGCAGTATTTT
TRBV7-2	.	TRBJ1-5	.	CASSLSVRNQPQHF	TGTGCCAGCAGCTTATCCGTGAGAAATCAGCCCCAGCATTTT
TRBV2	.	TRBJ1-5	.	CASSEEEGYQPQHF	TGTGCCAGCAGTGAAGAAGAGGGTTATCAGCCCCAGCATTTT
TRBV2	.	TRBJ2-3	TRBD2	CASRLAGGTDTQYF	TGTGCCAGTAGACTAGCGGGAGGAACAGATACGCAGTATTTT
TRBV27	.	TRBJ1-2	TRBD1	CASSLRRSGTGGQGYTF	TGTGCCAGCAGTTTAAGGCGCTCCGGGACAGGGGGCCAAGGCTACACCTTC
TRBV7-3	.	TRBJ2-1	TRBD1	CASKPTGTGTNEQFF	TGTGCCAGCAAACCGACCGGGACAGGGACCAATGAGCAGTTCTTC
TRBV7-9	.	TRBJ2-7	TRBD1	CASSGDRVPYEQYF	TGTGCCAGCAGCGGAGACAGGGTTCCCTACGAGCAGTACTTC
TRBV27	.	TRBJ2-3	TRBD2	CASRQRLAGGTTNTDTQYF	TGTGCCAGCAGGCAACGCCTAGCGGGAGGGACCACTAACACAGATACGCAGTATTTT
TRBV7-6	.	TRBJ1-1	.	CASSPGQGNTEAFF	TGTGCCAGCAGCCCGGGACAAGGGAACACTGAAGCTTTCTTT
TRBV5-5	.	TRBJ1-4	TRBD1	CASSRAGTGDEKLFF	TGTGCCAGCAGTCGAGCCGGGACAGGGGATGAAAAACTGTTTTTT
TRBV5-4	.	TRBJ2-1	TRBD2	CASSLELAAHYNEQFF	TGTGCCAGCAGCTTGGAACTAGCGGCTCACTACAATGAGCAGTTCTTC
TRBV19	.	TRBJ1-3	.	CASTQGFAGNTIYF	TGTGCCAGTACCCAGGGGTTCGCTGGAAACACCATATATTTT
TRBV6-5	.	TRBJ1-4	TRBD1	CASSSYLGQGTEKLFF	TGTGCCAGCAGTTCCTACCTTGGACAGGGCACCGAAAAACTGTTTTTT
TRBV6-5	.	TRBJ1-5	TRBD1	CASSLTGTGGRQPQHF	TGTGCCAGCAGTTTGACCGGGACAGGGGGCCGCCAGCCCCAGCATTTT
TRBV24-1	.	TRBJ1-5	.	CATSGAGNQPQHF	TGTGCCACCAGTGGGGCAGGGAATCAGCCCCAGCATTTT
TRBV4-3	.	TRBJ2-1	TRBD2	CASSPGASGAYNEQFF	TGCGCCAGCAGCCCGGGGGCTAGCGGGGCCTACAATGAGCAGTTCTTC
TRBV3-1/TRBV3-2	.	TRBJ2-1	TRBD1	CASSQDPGTGKGENEQFF	TGTGCCAGCAGCCAAGATCCGGGGACAGGGAAGGGAGAAAATGAGCAGTTCTTC
TRBV7-2	.	TRBJ2-5	TRBD2	CASSPGTSGALITQYF	TGTGCCAGCAGCCCCGGGACTAGCGGGGCCCTTATAACCCAGTACTTC
TRBV9	.	TRBJ1-1	.	CASSVATGTEAFF	TGTGCCAGCAGCGTAGCTACAGGCACTGAAGCTTTCTTT
TRBV11-3	.	TRBJ1-1	TRBD1	CASSPGQGSVNTEAFF	TGTGCCAGCAGCCCGGGACAGGGAAGCGTGAACACTGAAGCTTTCTTT
TRBV5-1	few	TRBJ2-1	TRBD2	CASSSGTSMNEQFF	TGCGCCAGCAGTTCCGGGACTAGCATGAATGAGCAGTTCTTC
TRBV30	.	TRBJ1-4	.	CAWSIRGNEKLFF	TGTGCCTGGAGTATAAGGGGGAATGAAAAACTGTTTTTT
TRBV6-2/TRBV6-3	.	TRBJ2-3	TRBD2	CASSPLAGSTDTQYF	TGTGCCAGCAGCCCACTAGCGGGGAGCACAGATACGCAGTATTTT
TRBV5-8	.	TRBJ1-5	.	CASSLAALPGGQPQHF	TGTGCCAGCAGCTTGGCCGCTTTGCCAGGTGGTCAGCCCCAGCATTTT
TRBV7-2	.	TRBJ1-1	.	CASSFEPGRRKAFF	TGTGCCAGCAGCTTTGAACCGGGTCGAAGGAAAGCTTTCTTT
TRBV5-6	.	TRBJ1-4	TRBD1	CASSYRGREKLFF	TGTGCCAGCAGCTACAGGGGGCGAGAAAAACTGTTTTTT
TRBV5-1	.	TRBJ2-7	TRBD1	CASSRGQGASSYEQYF	TGCGCCAGCAGCCGGGGACAGGGGGCCTCCTCCTACGAGCAGTACTTC
TRBV5-1	once	TRBJ1-1	TRBD1	CASSLTGVENTEAFF	TGCGCCAGCAGCTTGACAGGGGTAGAGAACACTGAAGCTTTCTTT